A single sample gave rise to the 13 T cell receptor beta chains below, sequenced in a study of technical replicates of blood from several donors. Assay used: immunoSEQ multiplex PCR; TCRdb lists only in-frame clones, some missing. The sample consists of about 79,000 clones, approximately 94% of them appearing once. Sequencing was performed on T cells isolated from PBMCs. These receptors were obtained from a human donor in good health.

This chain joins TRBV27 and TRBJ1-2; TRBD1 aligns across 11 bases. V lost 6 bases and J lost 7; bases outside the gene matches: 13. The germline CDR1 and CDR2 sequences are MNHEY and SMNVEV (reference sequence). The CDR3 length is 16 residues. CDR3 protein: CASSPYRDRGSVGYTF. The CDR3 DNA sequence: TGTGCCAGCAGCCCATACCGGGACAGGGGGTCGGTTGGCTACACCTTC.

The V call is TRBV5-1, the J call TRBJ2-7; D possibly corresponds to TRBD1 (5 bases). Germline CDR1 and CDR2: SGHRS and YFSETQ. The V end was cut by 0 bases, the J end by 1 base, with 17 bases between. The CDR3 contains 17 residues. The CDR3 protein is CASSLAPASKGSYEQYF. In DNA form, the CDR3 reads TGCGCCAGCAGCTTGGCCCCAGCTTCGAAGGGGTCCTACGAGCAGTACTTC.

The genes are TRBV7-9 and TRBJ2-7; possible D gene TRBD2, 6 bases. Germline loops: CDR1 SEHNR, CDR2 FQNEAQ (reference sequence). This CDR3 is 14 amino acids long. Trimming left V 3 bases short and J 2 bases short, with 11 bases between. In DNA, the CDR3 is TGTGCCAGCAGCTTGGTGACTAGGCCCTACGAGCAGTACTTC. It translates to CASSLVTRPYEQYF.

The sample holds one count of this clone. The CDR3 DNA reads as TGTGCCAGCAGTGATGAGGGGGCGTGGGACGAGCAGTACTTC. Translating gives CASSDEGAWDEQYF. This chain connects TRBV2 to TRBJ2-7; TRBD1 aligns across 7 bases. V shed 3 bases and J 5 bases; nucleotides not matched to a gene: 7. Germline loops: CDR1 SNHLY, CDR2 FYNNEI. The CDR3 extends over 14 amino acids.

The chain is built from TRBV11-2 and TRBJ2-7; D is ambiguous. Per the germline V gene, CDR1 is SGHAT and CDR2 is FQNNGV. The V and J ends lost 5 bases and 3 bases respectively, with 11 bases between them. The CDR3 extends over 13 amino acids. CDR3 loop: CASSKNIFYEQYF. As DNA, the CDR3 is TGTGCCAGCAGCAAGAACATTTTCTACGAGCAGTACTTC.

This clone was observed a single time. This chain joins TRBV4-1 and TRBJ2-1, with TRBD2 matching 10 bases. Losses at the gene ends were 0 bases for V and 0 bases for J; bases not matched to a gene: 5. There are 18 residues in the CDR3. Germline CDR1 is MGHRA and CDR2 is YSYEKL. In nucleotides, the CDR3 is TGCGCCAGCAGCCAAGAGACTAGCGGGCTACCCTCCTACAATGAGCAGTTCTTC. It specifies CASSQETSGLPSYNEQFF.

The rearrangement links TRBV5-1 to TRBJ2-1; 12 bases are shared with TRBD2. The CDR3 is made up of 17 amino acids. V dropped 0 bases and J dropped 7; count of bases not matched to a gene: 8. Germline V lookup: CDR1 SGHRS, CDR2 YFSETQ. CDR3 in DNA: TGCGCCAGCAGCTTGGCGGCTAGCGGGAGGGCCGTTAATGAGCAGTTCTTC. It codes for CASSLAASGRAVNEQFF.

The rearrangement links TRBV9 to TRBJ1-4, with 8 bases lining up with TRBD1. This CDR3 region has 15 residues. After removal of 1 base from V and 6 bases from J, the junction contained 5 bases not matched to a gene. The germline CDR1 and CDR2 sequences are SGDLS and YYNGEE. The CDR3 reads CASSVWGQEYEKLFF. Written as DNA, the CDR3 is TGTGCCAGCAGCGTATGGGGACAGGAGTATGAAAAACTGTTTTTT.

This chain links TRBV6-5 with TRBJ1-1, with D perhaps matching TRBD1 (6 bases). V shed 5 bases and J shed 1 base, with 11 bases lying between them. The germline V gene encodes CDR1 MNHEY and CDR2 SVGAGI. The CDR3 consists of 14 residues. Here the CDR3 reads CASSITGTNTEAFF. CDR3 DNA: TGTGCCAGCAGTATTACAGGGACGAACACTGAAGCTTTCTTT.

The V gene is TRBV5-1, the J gene TRBJ2-1; a weak D match, TRBD2 (7 bases). This CDR3 has 14 amino acids. V shed 2 bases and J shed 8 bases, with 14 bases lying between them. Germline-derived CDR1 and CDR2 are SGHRS and YFSETQ. The CDR3 loop is CASSLVGGPHEQFF. In nucleotides, the CDR3 is TGCGCCAGCAGCTTAGTGGGGGGGCCCCATGAGCAGTTCTTC.

This rearrangement joins TRBV11-2 to TRBJ1-2; D is unclear. This CDR3 is built from 13 residues. Trimming removed 3 bases at V and 8 bases at J, with 13 bases between. CDR1 and CDR2 from the germline V gene are SGHAT and FQNNGV. As DNA, the CDR3 is TGTGCCAGCAGCTTCCATGAGGGTGAGGGCTACACCTTC. Translated: CASSFHEGEGYTF.

The chain is built from TRBV11-2 and TRBJ2-5, with TRBD1 identical over 9 bases. The CDR3 has 14 amino acids. Germline values: CDR1 SGHAT, CDR2 FQNNGV. V was pared by 5 bases and J by 4 bases, with 5 bases of the junction left unmatched. The DNA of the CDR3 is TGTGCCAGCAGCAAGACGACAGGGGGAGAGACCCAGTACTTC. Translated: CASSKTTGGETQYF.

This chain connects TRBV6-5 to TRBJ2-2, with 8 bases that match TRBD2. Losses at the gene ends were 0 bases for V and 1 base for J; bases not matched to a gene: 1. The CDR3 contains 16 residues. Germline assignment: CDR1 MNHEY and CDR2 SVGAGI. CDR3 amino acids: CASSYSSGENTGELFF. The CDR3 coding sequence is TGTGCCAGCAGTTACTCTAGCGGGGAGAACACCGGGGAGCTGTTTTTT.